The rows below give T cell receptor beta chains drawn from one sample of a study of T cell clonotyping in hematopoietic cell transplantation. Using immunoSEQ multiplex PCR, the repertoire was profiled, and TCRdb retains in-frame clones only, with some absent. The profile shows about 21,000 clones, roughly nine tenths of them singletons. The specimen was peripheral blood mononuclear cells, collected before stem cell transplant. The receptors here all came from a man aged 18 to 29 with biphenotypic leukemia. Some clones in this sample may be carry-over from other donors' samples. CDR3s include the opening cysteine and the closing phenylalanine or tryptophan. The listing skips clone size in some rows; elsewhere it reads once, few, many or a size class.

J | size | V | CDR3
TRBJ2-4 | . | TRBV29-1 | CSVEGPHRTNHF
TRBJ2-7 | . | TRBV7-8 | CASSLEHGNYEQYF
TRBJ1-1 | . | TRBV6-5 | CASKAPGRLNTEAFF
TRBJ1-5 | . | TRBV9 | CASSQGLHSNQPQHF
TRBJ2-7 | . | TRBV2 | CASSEGQGLSYEQYF
TRBJ1-1 | . | TRBV28 | CASSWLQLNTEAFF
TRBJ2-4 | . | TRBV6-6 | CASSYEAGNLIQYF
TRBJ2-2 | medium-sized | TRBV9 | CASSATGGAGTGELFF
TRBJ1-1 | . | TRBV19 | CASSPSLNTEAFF
TRBJ2-7 | . | TRBV10-2 | CASSPVYEQYF
TRBJ2-1 | . | TRBV19 | CALGGPNEQFF
TRBJ2-7 | . | TRBV5-4 | CASSLAFGDSYEQYF
TRBJ1-2 | . | TRBV13 | CAGGEHLNYGYTF
TRBJ2-3 | . | TRBV5-6 | CASSSPGYTDTQYF
TRBJ2-7 | . | TRBV11-3 | CASSLLPSGRIHEQYF
TRBJ2-5 | . | TRBV7-3 | CASSQGVGTSGETQYF
TRBJ2-1 | once | TRBV29-1 | CSVRANNEQFF
TRBJ2-2 | . | TRBV5-1 | CASSLDTGSGTGELFF
TRBJ1-1 | . | TRBV6-5 | CASSYLGGTTEAFF
TRBJ1-5 | . | TRBV7-2 | CASSSDRGNQPQHF
TRBJ1-1 | . | TRBV5-8 | CASSSPRYTGHGDAEAFF
TRBJ1-4 | . | TRBV7-3 | CASSSTPYRGTNEKLFF
TRBJ1-5 | few | TRBV19 | CASTGRGLNQPQHF
TRBJ2-7 | . | TRBV11-2 | CASSSSRTGGREQYF
TRBJ2-7 | . | TRBV7-8 | CASSSWTGGTYEQYF
TRBJ1-5 | . | TRBV4-2 | CASSQDNRGGQPQHF
TRBJ1-5 | . | TRBV7-6 | CASSSWRGKPGDQPQHF
TRBJ1-5 | once | TRBV2 | CASSGEVRMGQPQHF